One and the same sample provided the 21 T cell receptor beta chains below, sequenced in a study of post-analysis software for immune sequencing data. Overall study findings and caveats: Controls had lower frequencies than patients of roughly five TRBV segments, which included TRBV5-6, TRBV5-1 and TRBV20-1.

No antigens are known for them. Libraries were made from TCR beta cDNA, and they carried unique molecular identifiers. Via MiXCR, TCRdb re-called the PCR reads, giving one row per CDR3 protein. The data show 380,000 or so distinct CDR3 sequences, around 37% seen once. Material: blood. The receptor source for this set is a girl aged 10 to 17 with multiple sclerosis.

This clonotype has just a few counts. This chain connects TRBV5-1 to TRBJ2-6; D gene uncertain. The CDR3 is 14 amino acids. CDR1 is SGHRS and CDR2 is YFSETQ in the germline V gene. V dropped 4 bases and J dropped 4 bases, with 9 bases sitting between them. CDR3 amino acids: CASSQVAGANVLTF. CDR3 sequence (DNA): TGCGCCAGCAGCCAGGTAGCCGGGGCCAACGTCCTGACTTTC.

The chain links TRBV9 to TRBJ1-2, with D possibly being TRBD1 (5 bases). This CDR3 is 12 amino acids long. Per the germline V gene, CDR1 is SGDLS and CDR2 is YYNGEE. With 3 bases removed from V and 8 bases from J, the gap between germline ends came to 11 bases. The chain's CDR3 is CASSARGTGYTF. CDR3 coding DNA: TGTGCCAGCAGCGCCCGGGGGACCGGCTACACCTTC.

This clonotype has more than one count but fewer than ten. The DNA of the CDR3 is TGTGCCAGCAGCTTAAGGAGGGAGGATGAGCAGTACTTC. Translating gives CASSLRREDEQYF. The chain employs TRBV7-3 and TRBJ2-7; perhaps TRBD2 as D (6 bases). Germline-derived CDR1 and CDR2 are SGHTA and FQGTGA. Trimming took 1 base from V and 7 from J, leaving 11 bases between them. The CDR3 extends over 13 amino acids.

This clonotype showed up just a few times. CDR3 amino acids: CASSFGAGGSDTQYF. DNA of the CDR3: TGTGCCAGCAGTTTTGGAGCGGGGGGCTCGGATACGCAGTATTTT. The rearrangement uses TRBV5-5 and TRBJ2-3, with 9 nucleotides matching TRBD2. CDR1 is SGHKS, CDR2 YYEKEE, per germline (reference sequence). CDR3 length: 15 residues. The ends lost 5 bases at V and 6 bases at J; junction bases unmatched: 10.

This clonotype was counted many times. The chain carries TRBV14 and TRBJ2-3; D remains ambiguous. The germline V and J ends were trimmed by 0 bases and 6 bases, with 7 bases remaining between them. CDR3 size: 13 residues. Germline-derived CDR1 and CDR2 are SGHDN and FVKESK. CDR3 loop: CASSQDRTDTQYF. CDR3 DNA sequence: TGTGCCAGCAGCCAAGATCGAACCGATACGCAGTATTTT.

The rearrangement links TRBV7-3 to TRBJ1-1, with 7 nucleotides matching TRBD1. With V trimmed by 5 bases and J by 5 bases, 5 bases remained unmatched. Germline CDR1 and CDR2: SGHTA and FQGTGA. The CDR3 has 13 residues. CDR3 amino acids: CASSAQGSTEAFF. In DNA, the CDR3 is TGTGCCAGCAGCGCACAGGGGTCTACTGAAGCTTTCTTT.

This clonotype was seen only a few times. CDR3 nucleotides: TGTGCCAGCAGTCGGGACAGCGGAACCTACGAGCAGTACTTC. Its protein product is CASSRDSGTYEQYF. This chain links TRBV12-3 or TRBV12-4 with TRBJ2-5; 7 nucleotides match TRBD1. The J call may be faulty, since TRBJ2-7 better matches the DNA end. This CDR3 is built from 14 residues.

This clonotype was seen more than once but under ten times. The CDR3 DNA is TGTGCCAGCCGCCCCAAGGGGGCGGGTGGCTACACCTTC. Translating it yields CASRPKGAGGYTF. The chain links TRBV27 to TRBJ1-2, with 7 bases matching TRBD1. Unmatched junction bases numbered 10, after V lost 8 bases and J lost 7 bases. The CDR3 contains 13 residues. Germline-derived CDR1 and CDR2 are MNHEY and SMNVEV (reference sequence).

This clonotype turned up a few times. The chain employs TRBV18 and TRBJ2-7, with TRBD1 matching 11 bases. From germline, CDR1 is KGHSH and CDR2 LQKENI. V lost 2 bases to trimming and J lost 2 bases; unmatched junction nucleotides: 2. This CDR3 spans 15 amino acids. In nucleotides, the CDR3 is TGTGCCAGCTCACCAGGACAGGGGGCACCCTACGAGCAGTACTTC. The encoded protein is CASSPGQGAPYEQYF.

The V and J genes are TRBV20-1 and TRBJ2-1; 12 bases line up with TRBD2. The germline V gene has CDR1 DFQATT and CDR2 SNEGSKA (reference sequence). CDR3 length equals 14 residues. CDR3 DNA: TGCAGAACTAGCGGGGGGTTTCGGCCGGATGAGCAGTTCTTC. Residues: CRTSGGFRPDEQFF.

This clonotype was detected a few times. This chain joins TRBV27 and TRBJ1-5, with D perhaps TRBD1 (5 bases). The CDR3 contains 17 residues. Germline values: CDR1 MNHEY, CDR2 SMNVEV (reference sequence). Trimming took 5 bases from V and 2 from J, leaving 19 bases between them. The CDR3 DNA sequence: TGTGCCAGCAGTAAGACAGTGGCAGTGGGTGGCAATCAGCCCCAGCATTTT. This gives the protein CASSKTVAVGGNQPQHF.

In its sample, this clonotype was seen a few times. The CDR3 region has the DNA TGTGCCAGCAGTCCCCGGGACATGAGGACCGAGCAGTACTTC. This encodes CASSPRDMRTEQYF. The chain is built from TRBV6-1 and TRBJ2-7; a possible D gene is TRBD1 (6 bases). The CDR3 length is 14 residues. V gave up 5 bases and J gave up 6 bases, with 17 bases separating them. From germline, CDR1 is MNHNS and CDR2 SASEGT.

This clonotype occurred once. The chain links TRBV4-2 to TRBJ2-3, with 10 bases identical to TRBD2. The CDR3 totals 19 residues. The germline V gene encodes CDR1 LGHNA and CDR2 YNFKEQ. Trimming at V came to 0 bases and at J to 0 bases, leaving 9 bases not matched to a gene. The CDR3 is CASSQDAFSGGLSTDTQYF. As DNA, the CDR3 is TGTGCCAGCAGCCAAGATGCCTTTAGCGGGGGGCTTAGCACAGATACGCAGTATTTT.

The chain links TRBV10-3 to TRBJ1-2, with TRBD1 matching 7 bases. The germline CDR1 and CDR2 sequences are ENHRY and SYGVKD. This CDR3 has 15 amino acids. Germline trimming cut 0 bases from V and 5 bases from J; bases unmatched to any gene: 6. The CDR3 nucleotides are TGTGCCATCAGTGAGTCAGCGACACAGGGGTATGGCTACACCTTC. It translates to CAISESATQGYGYTF.

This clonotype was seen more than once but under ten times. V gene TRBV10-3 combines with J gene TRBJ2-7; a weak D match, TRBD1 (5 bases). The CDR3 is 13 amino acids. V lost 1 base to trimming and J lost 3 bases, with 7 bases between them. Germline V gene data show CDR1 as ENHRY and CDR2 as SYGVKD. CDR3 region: CAISEWQGYEQYF. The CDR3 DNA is TGTGCCATCAGTGAGTGGCAGGGCTACGAGCAGTACTTC.

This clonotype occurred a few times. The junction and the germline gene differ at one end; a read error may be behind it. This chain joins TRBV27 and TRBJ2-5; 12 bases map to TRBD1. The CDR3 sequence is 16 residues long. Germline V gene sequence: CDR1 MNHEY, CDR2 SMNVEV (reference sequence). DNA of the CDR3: TGTGCCAGCAGAGGGGGACAGGGGGCTTTCCAAGGGACCCAGTACTTC. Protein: CASRGGQGAFQGTQYF.

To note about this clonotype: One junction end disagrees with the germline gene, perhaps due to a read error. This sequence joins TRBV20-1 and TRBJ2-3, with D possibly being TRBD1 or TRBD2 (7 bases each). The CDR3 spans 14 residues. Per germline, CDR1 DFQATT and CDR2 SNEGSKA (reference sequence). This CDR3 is CSAGRGGTTYTQYF. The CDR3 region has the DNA TGCAGTGCCGGCAGGGGGGGGACCACATATACGCAGTATTTT.

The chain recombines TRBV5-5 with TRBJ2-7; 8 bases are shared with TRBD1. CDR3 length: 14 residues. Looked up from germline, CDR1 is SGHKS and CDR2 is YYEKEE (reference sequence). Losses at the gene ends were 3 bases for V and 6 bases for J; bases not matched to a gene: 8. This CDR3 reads CASSSGGQTGEQYF. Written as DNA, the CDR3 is TGTGCCAGCAGCTCAGGGGGCCAGACGGGCGAGCAGTACTTC.

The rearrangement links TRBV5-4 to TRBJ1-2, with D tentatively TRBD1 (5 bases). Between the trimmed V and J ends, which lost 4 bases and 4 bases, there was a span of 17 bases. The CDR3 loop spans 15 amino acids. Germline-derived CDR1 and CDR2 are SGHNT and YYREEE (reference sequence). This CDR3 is CASSGGVPSPYGYTF. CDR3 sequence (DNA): TGTGCCAGCAGCGGGGGGGTCCCGAGTCCCTATGGCTACACCTTC.

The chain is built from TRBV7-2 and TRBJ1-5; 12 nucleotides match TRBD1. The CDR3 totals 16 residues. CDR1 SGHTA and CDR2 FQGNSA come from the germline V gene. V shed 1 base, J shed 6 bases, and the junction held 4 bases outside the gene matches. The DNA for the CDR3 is TGTGCCAGCAGCTTAGTGGGGACAGGGGGCGGTCAGCCCCAGCATTTT. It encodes CASSLVGTGGGQPQHF. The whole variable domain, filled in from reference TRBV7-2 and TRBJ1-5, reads GAGVSQSPSNKVTEKGKDVELRCDPISGHTALYWYRQSLGQGLEFLIYFQGNSAPDKSGLPSDRFSAERTGGSVSTLTIQRTQQEDSAVYLCASSLVGTGGGQPQHFGDGTRLSIL.

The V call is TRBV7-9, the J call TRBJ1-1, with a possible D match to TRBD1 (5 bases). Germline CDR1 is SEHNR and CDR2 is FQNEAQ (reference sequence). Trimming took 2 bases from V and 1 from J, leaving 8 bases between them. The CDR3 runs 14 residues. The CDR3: CASSLLQENTEAFF. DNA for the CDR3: TGTGCCAGCAGCTTACTACAGGAGAACACTGAAGCTTTCTTT.